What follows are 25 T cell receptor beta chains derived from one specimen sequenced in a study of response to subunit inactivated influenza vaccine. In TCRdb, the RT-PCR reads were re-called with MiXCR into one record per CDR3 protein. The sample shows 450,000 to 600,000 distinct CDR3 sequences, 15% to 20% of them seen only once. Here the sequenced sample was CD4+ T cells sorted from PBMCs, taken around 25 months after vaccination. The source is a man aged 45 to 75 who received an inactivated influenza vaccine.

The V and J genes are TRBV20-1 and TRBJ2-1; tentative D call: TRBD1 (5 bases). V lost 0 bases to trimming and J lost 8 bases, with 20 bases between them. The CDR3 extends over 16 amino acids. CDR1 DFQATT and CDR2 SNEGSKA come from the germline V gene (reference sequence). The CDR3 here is CSARDLGRDSKYEQFF. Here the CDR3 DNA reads TGCAGTGCTAGAGATCTGGGCAGGGATAGTAAGTATGAGCAGTTCTTC.

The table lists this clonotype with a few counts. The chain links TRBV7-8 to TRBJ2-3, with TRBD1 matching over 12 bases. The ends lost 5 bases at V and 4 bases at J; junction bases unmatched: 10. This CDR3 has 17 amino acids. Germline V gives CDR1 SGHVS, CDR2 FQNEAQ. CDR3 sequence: CASSGTRDRGRADTQYF. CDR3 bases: TGTGCCAGCAGCGGAACCCGGGACAGGGGGCGAGCAGATACGCAGTATTTT.

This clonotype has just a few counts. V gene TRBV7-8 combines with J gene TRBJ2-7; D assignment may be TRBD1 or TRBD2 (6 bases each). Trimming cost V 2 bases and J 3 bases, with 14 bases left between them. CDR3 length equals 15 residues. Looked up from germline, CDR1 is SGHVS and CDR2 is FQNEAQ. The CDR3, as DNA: TGTGCCAGCAGCTTACCGACCGGAGGGGGCTACGAGCAGTACTTC. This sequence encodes CASSLPTGGGYEQYF.

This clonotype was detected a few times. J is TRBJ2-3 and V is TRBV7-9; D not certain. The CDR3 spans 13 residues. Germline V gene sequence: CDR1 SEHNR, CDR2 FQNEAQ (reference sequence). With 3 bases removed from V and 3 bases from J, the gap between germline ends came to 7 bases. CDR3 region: CASSFYGTDTQYF. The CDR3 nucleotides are TGTGCCAGCAGCTTTTACGGAACAGATACGCAGTATTTT.

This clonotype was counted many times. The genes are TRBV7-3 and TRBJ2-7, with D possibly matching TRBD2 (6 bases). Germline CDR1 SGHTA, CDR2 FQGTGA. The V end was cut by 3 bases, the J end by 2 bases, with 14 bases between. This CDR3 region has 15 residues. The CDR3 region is CASSLRGSGTYEQYF. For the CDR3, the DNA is TGTGCCAGCAGCTTGAGGGGTAGCGGCACCTACGAGCAGTACTTC.

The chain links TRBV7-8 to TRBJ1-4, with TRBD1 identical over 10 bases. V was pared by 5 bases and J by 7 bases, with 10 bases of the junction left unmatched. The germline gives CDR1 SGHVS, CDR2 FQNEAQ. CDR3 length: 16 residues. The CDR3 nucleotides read TGTGCCAGCAGCCTCTCTGGGGACAGGGGAAGTGAAAAACTGTTTTTT. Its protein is CASSLSGDRGSEKLFF.

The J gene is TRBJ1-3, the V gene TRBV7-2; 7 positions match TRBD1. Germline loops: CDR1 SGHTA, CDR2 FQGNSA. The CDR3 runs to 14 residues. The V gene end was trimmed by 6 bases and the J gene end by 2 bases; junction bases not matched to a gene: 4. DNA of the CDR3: TGTGCCAGCAGTGACAGGGCCCCTGGAAACACCATATATTTT. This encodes CASSDRAPGNTIYF. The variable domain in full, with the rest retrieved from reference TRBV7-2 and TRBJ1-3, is GAGVSQSPSNKVTEKGKDVELRCDPISGHTALYWYRQSLGQGLEFLIYFQGNSAPDKSGLPSDRFSAERTGGSVSTLTIQRTQQEDSAVYLCASSDRAPGNTIYFGEGSWLTVV.

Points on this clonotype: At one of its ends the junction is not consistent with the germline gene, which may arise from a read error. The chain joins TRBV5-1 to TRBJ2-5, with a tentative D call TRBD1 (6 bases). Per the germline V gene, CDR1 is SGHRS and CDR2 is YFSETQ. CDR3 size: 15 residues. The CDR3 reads CASSLDVGAGETQNF. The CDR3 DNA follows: TGCGCCAGCAGCTTGGATGTAGGGGCAGGGGAGACCCAGAACTTC.

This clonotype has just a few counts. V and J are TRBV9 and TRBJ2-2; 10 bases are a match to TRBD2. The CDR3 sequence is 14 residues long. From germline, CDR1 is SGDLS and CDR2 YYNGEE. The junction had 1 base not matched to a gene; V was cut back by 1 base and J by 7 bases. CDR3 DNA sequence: TGTGCCAGCAGCGTAAGCGGGAGGGTCGGGGAGCTGTTTTTT. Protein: CASSVSGRVGELFF. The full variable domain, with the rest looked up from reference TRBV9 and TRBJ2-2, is DSGVTQTPKHLITATGQRVTLRCSPRSGDLSVYWYQQSLDQGLQFLIQYYNGEERAKGNILERFSAQQFPDLHSELNLSSLELGDSALYFCASSVSGRVGELFFGEGSRLTVL.

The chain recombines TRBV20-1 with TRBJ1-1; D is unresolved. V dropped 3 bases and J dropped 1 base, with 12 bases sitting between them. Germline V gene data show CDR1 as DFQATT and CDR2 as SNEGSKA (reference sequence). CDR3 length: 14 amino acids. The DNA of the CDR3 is TGCAGTGCTAGGAAGGGCGGTGGGAACACTGAAGCTTTCTTT. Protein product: CSARKGGGNTEAFF.

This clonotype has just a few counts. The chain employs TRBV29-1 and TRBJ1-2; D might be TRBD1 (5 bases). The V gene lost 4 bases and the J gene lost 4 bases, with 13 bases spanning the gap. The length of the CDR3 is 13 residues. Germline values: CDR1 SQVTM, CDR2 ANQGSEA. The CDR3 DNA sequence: TGCAGCGTTGTCCCCGCCGGGGGCTATGGCTACACCTTC. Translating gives CSVVPAGGYGYTF.

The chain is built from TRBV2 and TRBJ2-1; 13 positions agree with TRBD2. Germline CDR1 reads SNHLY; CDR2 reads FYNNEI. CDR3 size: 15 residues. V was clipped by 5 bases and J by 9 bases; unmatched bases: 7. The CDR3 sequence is CASSKLAGGPFEQFF. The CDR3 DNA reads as TGTGCCAGCAGTAAACTAGCGGGAGGGCCGTTTGAGCAGTTCTTC.

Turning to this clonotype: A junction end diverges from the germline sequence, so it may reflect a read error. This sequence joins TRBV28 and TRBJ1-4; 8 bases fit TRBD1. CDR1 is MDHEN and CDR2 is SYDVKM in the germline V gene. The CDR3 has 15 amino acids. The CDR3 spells CTSSRLGQGGGKLFF. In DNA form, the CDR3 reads TGTACCAGCAGTAGACTCGGACAGGGAGGGGGAAAACTGTTTTTT.

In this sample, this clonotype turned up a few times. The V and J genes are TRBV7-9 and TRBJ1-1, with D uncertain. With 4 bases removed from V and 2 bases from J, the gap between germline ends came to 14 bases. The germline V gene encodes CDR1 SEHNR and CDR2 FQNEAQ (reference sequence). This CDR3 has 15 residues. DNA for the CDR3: TGTGCCAGCAGCTCCCCCTTCGCCGGTAACACTGAAGCTTTCTTT. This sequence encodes CASSSPFAGNTEAFF. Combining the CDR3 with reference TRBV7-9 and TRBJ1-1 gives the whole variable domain DTGVSQNPRHKITKRGQNVTFRCDPISEHNRLYWYRQTLGQGPEFLTYFQNEAQLEKSRLLSDRFSAERPKGSFSTLEIQRTEQGDSAMYLCASSSPFAGNTEAFFGQGTRLTVV.

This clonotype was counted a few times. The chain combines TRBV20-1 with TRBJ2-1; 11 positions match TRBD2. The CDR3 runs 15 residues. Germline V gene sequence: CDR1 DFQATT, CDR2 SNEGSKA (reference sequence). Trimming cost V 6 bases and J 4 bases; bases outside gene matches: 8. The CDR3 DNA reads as TGCAGTGCCACCCCACTAGCGGGGGTTTACAATGAGCAGTTCTTC. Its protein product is CSATPLAGVYNEQFF.

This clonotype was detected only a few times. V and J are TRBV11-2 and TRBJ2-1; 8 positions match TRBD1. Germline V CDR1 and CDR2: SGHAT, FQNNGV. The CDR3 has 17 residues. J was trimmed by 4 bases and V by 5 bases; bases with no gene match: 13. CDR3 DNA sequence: TGTGCCAGCAGCCCTCGGGAGCCGGGACAGGTGTACAATGAGCAGTTCTTC. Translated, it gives CASSPREPGQVYNEQFF.

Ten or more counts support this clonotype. This CDR3 is CASSLRFVESQYF. CDR3 nucleotides: TGTGCCAGCAGCTTGCGTTTTGTAGAATCGCAGTATTTT. The chain recombines TRBV5-5 with TRBJ2-3; unclear D gene. V was clipped by 1 base and J by 10 bases, with 13 bases between them. From germline, CDR1 is SGHKS and CDR2 YYEKEE (reference sequence). The CDR3 runs to 13 residues.

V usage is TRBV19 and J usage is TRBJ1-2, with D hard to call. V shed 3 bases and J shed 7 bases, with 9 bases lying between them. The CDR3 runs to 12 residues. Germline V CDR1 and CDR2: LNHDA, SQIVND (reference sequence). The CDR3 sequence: CASSIGGFGYTF. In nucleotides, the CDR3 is TGTGCCAGTAGTATCGGTGGATTTGGCTACACCTTC.

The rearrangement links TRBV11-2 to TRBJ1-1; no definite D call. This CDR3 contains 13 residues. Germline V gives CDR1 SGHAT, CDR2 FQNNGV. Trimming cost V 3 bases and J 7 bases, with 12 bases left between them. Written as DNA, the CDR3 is TGTGCCAGCAGCTTCCCCGGGAGGGATGAAGCTTTCTTT. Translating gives CASSFPGRDEAFF.

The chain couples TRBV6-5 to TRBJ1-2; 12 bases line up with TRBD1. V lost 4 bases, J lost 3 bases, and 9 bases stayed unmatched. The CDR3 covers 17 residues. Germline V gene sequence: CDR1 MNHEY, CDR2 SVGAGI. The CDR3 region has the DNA TGTGCCAGCAGTTCTGGGACAGGGGGCTGGAGGGACTATGGCTACACCTTC. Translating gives CASSSGTGGWRDYGYTF.

The CDR3 is CASSPGLAEGRQYF. The CDR3 DNA reads as TGCGCCAGCAGCCCGGGACTAGCGGAGGGTCGCCAGTACTTC. The rearrangement uses TRBV5-1 and TRBJ2-5; 11 bases agree with TRBD2. J was trimmed by 10 bases and V by 4 bases; bases with no gene match: 9. CDR3 size: 14 residues. CDR1 is SGHRS and CDR2 is YFSETQ in the germline V gene. Together with reference TRBV5-1 and TRBJ2-5, the CDR3 gives the full variable domain: KAGVTQTPRYLIKTRGQQVTLSCSPISGHRSVSWYQQTPGQGLQFLFEYFSETQRNKGNFPGRFSGRQFSNSRSEMNVSTLELGDSALYLCASSPGLAEGRQYFGPGTRLLVL.

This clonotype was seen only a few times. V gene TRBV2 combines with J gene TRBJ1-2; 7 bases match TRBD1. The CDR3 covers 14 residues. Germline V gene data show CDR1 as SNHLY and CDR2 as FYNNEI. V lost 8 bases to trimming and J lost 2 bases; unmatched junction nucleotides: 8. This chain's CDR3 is CASDPGQRNYGYTF. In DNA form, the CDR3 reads TGTGCCAGCGATCCGGGACAGAGAAACTATGGCTACACCTTC.

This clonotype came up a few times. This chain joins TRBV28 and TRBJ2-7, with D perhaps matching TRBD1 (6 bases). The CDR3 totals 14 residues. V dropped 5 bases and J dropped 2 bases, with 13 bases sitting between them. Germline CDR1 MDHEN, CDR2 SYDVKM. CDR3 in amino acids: CASSTGHLPYEQYF. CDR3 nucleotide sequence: TGTGCCAGCAGTACGGGACATCTCCCCTACGAGCAGTACTTC. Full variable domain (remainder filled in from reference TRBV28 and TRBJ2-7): DVKVTQSSRYLVKRTGEKVFLECVQDMDHENMFWYRQDPGLGLRLIYFSYDVKMKEKGDIPEGYSVSREKKERFSLILESASTNQTSMYLCASSTGHLPYEQYFGPGTRLTVT.

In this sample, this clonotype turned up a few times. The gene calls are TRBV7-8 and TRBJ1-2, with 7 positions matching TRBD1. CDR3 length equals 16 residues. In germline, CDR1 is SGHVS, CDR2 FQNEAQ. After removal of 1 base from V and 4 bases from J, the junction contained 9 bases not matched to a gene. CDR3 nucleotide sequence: TGTGCCAGCAGCTTAGTTAACAGGGGCGCCGGCTATGGCTACACCTTC. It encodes CASSLVNRGAGYGYTF.

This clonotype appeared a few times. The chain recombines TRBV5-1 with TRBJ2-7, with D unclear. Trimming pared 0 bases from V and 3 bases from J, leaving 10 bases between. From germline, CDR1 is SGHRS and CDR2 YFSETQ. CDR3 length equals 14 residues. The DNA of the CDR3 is TGCGCCAGCAGCTTGGTAGACACCTTCTACGAGCAGTACTTC. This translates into CASSLVDTFYEQYF.